A single sample gave rise to the 11 T cell receptor beta chains below, sequenced in a study of T cells after yellow fever vaccination. TCRdb re-called the 5' RACE reads with MiXCR, one entry per CDR3 protein. The sample lists a few hundred thousand distinct CDR3 sequences, 7.5% to 9% seen once, with around 3.5% in the top ten. The sample was CD4+ T cells sorted from PBMCs, taken 5 days after the yellow fever booster vaccination. These TCRs come from a man between 18 and 35 years old who received the YFV17D yellow fever vaccine.

The J gene is TRBJ2-5, the V gene TRBV20-1, with 8 bases matching TRBD2. V gave up 0 bases and J gave up 5 bases; unmatched junction bases: 11. Germline CDR1 DFQATT, CDR2 SNEGSKA (reference sequence). The CDR3 sequence is 16 residues long. As DNA, the CDR3 is TGCAGTGCTAGAGATCCCGGGGGGGGCTCCTTGGAGACCCAGTACTTC. Protein sequence: CSARDPGGGSLETQYF.

V and J are TRBV6-5 and TRBJ1-1, with 7 bases identical to TRBD1. V dropped 8 bases and J dropped 6; count of bases not matched to a gene: 3. The V gene's germline CDR1 is MNHEY and CDR2 SVGAGI. The CDR3 covers 11 residues. In DNA, the CDR3 is TGTGCCAGCTGCCAGGGGGCTGAAGCTTTCTTT. Protein sequence: CASCQGAEAFF.

This clonotype was counted between two and nine times. The chain combines TRBV7-9 with TRBJ2-4; possibly TRBD1 for D (5 bases). V shed 5 bases and J shed 9 bases, with 17 bases lying between them. The germline V gene has CDR1 SEHNR and CDR2 FQNEAQ (reference sequence). This CDR3 is 14 amino acids long. The CDR3 loop reads CASSHLRQGGIQYF. CDR3 coding DNA: TGTGCCAGCAGCCACCTCCGGCAGGGTGGCATTCAGTACTTC.

Ten or more counts support this clonotype. The chain recombines TRBV20-1 with TRBJ1-2; a weak D match, TRBD1 (5 bases). Trimming shortened V by 0 bases and J by 5 bases, and 16 bases separated the two germline ends. The V gene's germline CDR1 is DFQATT and CDR2 SNEGSKA (reference sequence). The CDR3 is 15 amino acids. The CDR3 sequence is CSARDQGFGSYGYTF. DNA for the CDR3: TGCAGTGCTAGAGATCAGGGCTTCGGGTCGTATGGCTACACCTTC.

CDR3 DNA sequence: TGTGCCAGCAGTCGGGGTTCGTGGCACCAGCATTTT. Translating gives CASSRGSWHQHF. The genes are TRBV12-3 or TRBV12-4 and TRBJ1-5; D unresolved. Trimming pared 5 bases from V and 12 bases from J, leaving 14 bases between. The CDR3 extends over 12 amino acids.

This clonotype was observed many times. The chain employs TRBV9 and TRBJ2-1; D is uncertain. Trimming shortened V by 0 bases and J by 0 bases, and 4 bases separated the two germline ends. This CDR3 comprises 14 residues. The germline gives CDR1 SGDLS, CDR2 YYNGEE. The CDR3, as DNA: TGTGCCAGCAGCGTAGAGGACTCCTACAATGAGCAGTTCTTC. Its protein product is CASSVEDSYNEQFF.

The chain combines TRBV29-1 with TRBJ1-2, with D unresolved. Germline V gene lookup returns CDR1 SQVTM and CDR2 ANQGSEA. The CDR3 contains 13 residues. With 4 bases removed from V and 6 bases from J, the gap between germline ends came to 15 bases. CDR3 bases: TGCAGCGTTGGCGGGTCCGGCGGGCATGGCTACACCTTC. This codes for CSVGGSGGHGYTF.

There are a few counts of this clonotype. The J gene is TRBJ2-3, the V gene TRBV12-3 or TRBV12-4; no clear D gene. The CDR3 consists of 14 residues. V shed 1 base and J shed 0 bases, with 5 bases lying between them. The CDR3 protein is CASSLVYSTDTQYF. The CDR3 DNA follows: TGTGCCAGCAGTTTAGTCTATAGCACAGATACGCAGTATTTT.

This clonotype was seen many times. This chain joins TRBV7-3 and TRBJ2-3, with 9 bases lining up with TRBD1. CDR3 length: 14 amino acids. The germline CDR1 and CDR2 sequences are SGHTA and FQGTGA. Trimming cost V 4 bases and J 3 bases; bases outside gene matches: 2. The CDR3: CASSSGTGTDTQYF. The CDR3 nucleotides are TGTGCCAGCAGCTCCGGGACAGGGACAGATACGCAGTATTTT.

The CDR3 reads CASSFLGEANYGYTF. The CDR3 DNA is TGCGCCAGCAGCTTTTTGGGGGAAGCTAACTATGGCTACACCTTC. This rearrangement joins TRBV5-1 to TRBJ1-2; weak D call: TRBD1 (5 bases). The CDR3 extends over 15 amino acids. Germline assignment: CDR1 SGHRS and CDR2 YFSETQ. Trimming took 2 bases from V and 0 from J, leaving 11 bases between them.

This clonotype was counted between two and nine times. In DNA form, the CDR3 reads TGTGCCAGCAGCCTCCGACAGGGGGACGGCTACACCTTC. Its translation: CASSLRQGDGYTF. The chain couples TRBV5-6 to TRBJ1-2; 9 nucleotides align to TRBD1. V lost 4 bases to trimming and J lost 8 bases; unmatched junction nucleotides: 6. CDR3 length equals 13 residues. CDR1 SGHDT and CDR2 YYEEEE come from the germline V gene.